The TCR beta chain described here comes from a study of OX40 agonist ivuxolimab in advanced cancers. On the study more broadly: Patients were over 65% male with ages roughly 20 to 80, mean approximately 58.

Repertoires were generated with immunoSEQ multiplex PCR, while TCRdb's copy carries only in-frame clones and drops some. The sample lists roughly 80,000 clones; roughly 87% were seen once. The CDR3 consists of 14 residues. Germline CDR1 is MNHNS and CDR2 is SASEGT. The trim removed 10 bases at V and 0 bases at J, leaving 7 bases unmatched. The rearrangement uses TRBV6-1 and TRBJ2-3; 7 bases fit TRBD2. The sample here was CD4+ or CD8+ T cells sorted from blood, taken in a trial of the OX40 agonist ivuxolimab. This receptor was obtained from an adult with an advanced solid tumor such as melanoma, head and neck, liver or kidney cancer. The CDR3 spells CANKLATSTDTQYF. DNA for the CDR3: TGTGCCAACAAACTAGCGACTAGCACAGATACGCAGTATTTT.